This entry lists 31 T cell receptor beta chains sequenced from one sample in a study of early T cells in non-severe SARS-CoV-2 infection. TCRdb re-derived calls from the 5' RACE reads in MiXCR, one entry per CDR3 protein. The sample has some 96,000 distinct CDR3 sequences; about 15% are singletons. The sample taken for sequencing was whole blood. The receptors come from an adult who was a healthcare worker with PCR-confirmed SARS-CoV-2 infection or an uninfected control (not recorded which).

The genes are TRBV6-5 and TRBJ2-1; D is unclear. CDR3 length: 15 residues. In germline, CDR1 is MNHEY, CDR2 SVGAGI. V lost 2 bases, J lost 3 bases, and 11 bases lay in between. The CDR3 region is CASSYAQPHYNEQFF. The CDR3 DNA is TGTGCCAGCAGTTACGCCCAACCCCACTACAATGAGCAGTTCTTC.

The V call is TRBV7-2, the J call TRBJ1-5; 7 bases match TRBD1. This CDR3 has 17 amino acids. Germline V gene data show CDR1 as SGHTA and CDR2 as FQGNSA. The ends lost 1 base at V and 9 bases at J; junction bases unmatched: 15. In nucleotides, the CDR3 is TGTGCCAGCAGCTTAGGGCCCCCAGGGGGGCAGACGTGGCCCCAGCATTTT. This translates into CASSLGPPGGQTWPQHF.

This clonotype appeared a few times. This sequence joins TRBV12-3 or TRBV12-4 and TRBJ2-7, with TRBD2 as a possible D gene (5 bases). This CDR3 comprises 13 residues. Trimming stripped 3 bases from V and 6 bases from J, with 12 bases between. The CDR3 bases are TGTGCCAGCAGTTTTTATCGAGGGAGCGAGCAGTACTTC. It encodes CASSFYRGSEQYF.

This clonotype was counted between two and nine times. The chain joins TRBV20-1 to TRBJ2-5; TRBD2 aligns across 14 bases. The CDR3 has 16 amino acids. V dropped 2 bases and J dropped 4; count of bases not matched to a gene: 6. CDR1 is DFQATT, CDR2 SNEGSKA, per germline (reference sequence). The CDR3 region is CSARPGLAGEAETQYF. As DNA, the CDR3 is TGCAGTGCTAGACCGGGACTAGCGGGAGAGGCAGAGACCCAGTACTTC.

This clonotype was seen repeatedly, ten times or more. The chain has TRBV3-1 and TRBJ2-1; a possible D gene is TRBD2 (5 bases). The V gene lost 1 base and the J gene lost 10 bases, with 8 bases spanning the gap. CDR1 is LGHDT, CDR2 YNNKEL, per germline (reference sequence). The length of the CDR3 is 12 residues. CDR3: CASSQGRREQFF. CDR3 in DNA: TGTGCCAGCAGCCAAGGCCGGAGGGAGCAGTTCTTC.

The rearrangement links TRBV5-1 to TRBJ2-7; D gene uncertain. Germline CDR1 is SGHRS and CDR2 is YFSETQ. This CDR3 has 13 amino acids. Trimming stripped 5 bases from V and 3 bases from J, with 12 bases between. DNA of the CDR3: TGCGCCAGCAGTCCACAGCGCGACTACGAGCAGTACTTC. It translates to CASSPQRDYEQYF.

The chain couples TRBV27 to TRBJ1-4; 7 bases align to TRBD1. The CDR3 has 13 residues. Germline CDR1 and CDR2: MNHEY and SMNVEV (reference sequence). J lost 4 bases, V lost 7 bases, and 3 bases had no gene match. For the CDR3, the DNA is TGTGCCAGCACCTCAGGGGGTAATGAAAAACTGTTTTTT. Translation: CASTSGGNEKLFF.

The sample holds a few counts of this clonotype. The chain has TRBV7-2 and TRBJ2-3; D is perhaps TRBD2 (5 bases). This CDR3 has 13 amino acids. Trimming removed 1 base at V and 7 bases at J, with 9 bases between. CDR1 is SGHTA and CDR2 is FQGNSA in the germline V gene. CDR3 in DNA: TGTGCCAGCAGCTTAGTGGGAGTAAATACGCAGTATTTT. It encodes CASSLVGVNTQYF.

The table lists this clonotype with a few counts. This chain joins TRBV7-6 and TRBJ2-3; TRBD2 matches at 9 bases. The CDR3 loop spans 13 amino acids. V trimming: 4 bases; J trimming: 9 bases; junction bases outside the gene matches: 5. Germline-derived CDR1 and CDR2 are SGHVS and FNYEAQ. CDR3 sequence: CASSSGTSPTQYF. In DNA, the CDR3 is TGTGCCAGCAGCTCCGGGACTAGCCCGACGCAGTATTTT.

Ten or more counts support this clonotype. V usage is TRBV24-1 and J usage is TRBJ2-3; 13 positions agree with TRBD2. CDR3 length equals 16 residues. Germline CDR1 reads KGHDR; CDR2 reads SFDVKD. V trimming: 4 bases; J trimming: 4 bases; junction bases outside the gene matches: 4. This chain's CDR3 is CATSETSGRAPDTQYF. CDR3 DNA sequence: TGTGCCACCAGTGAAACTAGCGGGAGGGCCCCAGATACGCAGTATTTT.

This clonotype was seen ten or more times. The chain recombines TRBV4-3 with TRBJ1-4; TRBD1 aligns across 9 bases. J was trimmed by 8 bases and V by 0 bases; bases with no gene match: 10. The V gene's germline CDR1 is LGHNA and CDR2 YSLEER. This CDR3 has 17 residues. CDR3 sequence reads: CASSQDSPGQGGEKLFF. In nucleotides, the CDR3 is TGCGCCAGCAGCCAAGATTCCCCGGGACAGGGTGGGGAAAAACTGTTTTTT.

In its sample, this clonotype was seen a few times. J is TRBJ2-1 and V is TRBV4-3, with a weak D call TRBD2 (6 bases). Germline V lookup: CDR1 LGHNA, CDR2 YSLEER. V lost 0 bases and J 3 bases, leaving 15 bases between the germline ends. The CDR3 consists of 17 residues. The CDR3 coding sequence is TGCGCCAGCAGCCAAGATGAGAACGGGAGAGGCTACAATGAGCAGTTCTTC. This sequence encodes CASSQDENGRGYNEQFF.

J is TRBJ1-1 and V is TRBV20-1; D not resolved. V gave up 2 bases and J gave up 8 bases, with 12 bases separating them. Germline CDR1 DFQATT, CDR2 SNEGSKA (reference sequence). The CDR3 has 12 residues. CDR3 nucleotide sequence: TGCAGTGCTAGAAATGGTAGGAGCGAAGCTTTCTTT. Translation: CSARNGRSEAFF.

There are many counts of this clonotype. CDR3 protein: CASSQGQNYQPQHF. The CDR3 DNA sequence: TGTGCCAGCAGCCAGGGACAGAATTATCAGCCCCAGCATTTT. This rearrangement joins TRBV7-2 to TRBJ1-5, with 7 nucleotides matching TRBD1. V shed 5 bases, J shed 5 bases, and the junction held 6 bases outside the gene matches. The CDR3 contains 14 residues. From germline, CDR1 is SGHTA and CDR2 FQGNSA.

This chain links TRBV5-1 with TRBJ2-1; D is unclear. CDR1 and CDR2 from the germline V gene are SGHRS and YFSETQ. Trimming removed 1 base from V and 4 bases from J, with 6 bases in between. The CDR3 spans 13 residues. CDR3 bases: TGCGCCAGCAGCTTGAACCGATACAATGAGCAGTTCTTC. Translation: CASSLNRYNEQFF.

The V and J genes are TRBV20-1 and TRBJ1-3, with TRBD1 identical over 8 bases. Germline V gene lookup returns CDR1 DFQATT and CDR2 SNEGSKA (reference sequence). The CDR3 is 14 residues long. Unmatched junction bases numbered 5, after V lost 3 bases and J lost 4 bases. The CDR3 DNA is TGCAGTGCTAGCGACAGGGGCGAAGGAAACACCATATATTTT. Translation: CSASDRGEGNTIYF.

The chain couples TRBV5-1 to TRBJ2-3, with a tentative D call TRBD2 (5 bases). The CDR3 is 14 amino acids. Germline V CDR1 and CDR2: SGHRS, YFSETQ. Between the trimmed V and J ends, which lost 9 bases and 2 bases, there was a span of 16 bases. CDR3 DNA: TGCGCCACAGCCCGGAGCGGCTACACAGATACGCAGTATTTT. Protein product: CATARSGYTDTQYF.

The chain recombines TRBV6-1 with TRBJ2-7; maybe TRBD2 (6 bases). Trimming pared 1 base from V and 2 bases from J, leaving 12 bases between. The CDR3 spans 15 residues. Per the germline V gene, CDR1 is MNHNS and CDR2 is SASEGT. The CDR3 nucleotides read TGTGCCAGCAGTGAAGGGCCAGCGGGTCCCTACGAGCAGTACTTC. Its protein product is CASSEGPAGPYEQYF.

The CDR3 is CASSRGQGHEQFF. The CDR3 bases are TGTGCCAGCAGTCGGGGACAGGGTCATGAGCAGTTCTTC. The V call is TRBV12-3 or TRBV12-4, the J call TRBJ2-1; 9 bases are shared with TRBD1. Trimming removed 5 bases from V and 8 bases from J; junction bases left unmatched: 4. The CDR3 runs 13 residues.

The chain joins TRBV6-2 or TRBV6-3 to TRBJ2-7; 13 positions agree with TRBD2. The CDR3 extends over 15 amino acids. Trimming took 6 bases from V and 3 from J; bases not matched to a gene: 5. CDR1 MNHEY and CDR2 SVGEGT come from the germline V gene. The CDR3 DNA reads TGTGCCAGCAGAACATGGACTAGCGGGAGCTACGAGCAGTACTTC. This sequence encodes CASRTWTSGSYEQYF.

CDR3 loop: CSVSSTGDEQYF. CDR3 coding DNA: TGCAGCGTCTCATCGACAGGTGACGAGCAGTACTTC. This chain links TRBV29-1 with TRBJ2-7; a possible D gene is TRBD1 (6 bases). The V and J ends lost 6 bases and 5 bases respectively, with 14 bases between them. Germline loops: CDR1 SQVTM, CDR2 ANQGSEA. There are 12 residues in the CDR3.

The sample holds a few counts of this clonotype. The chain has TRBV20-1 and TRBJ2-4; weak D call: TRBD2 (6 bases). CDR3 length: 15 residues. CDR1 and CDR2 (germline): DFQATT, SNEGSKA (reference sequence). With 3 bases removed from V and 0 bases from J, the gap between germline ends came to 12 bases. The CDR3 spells CSARLAGLAKNIQYF. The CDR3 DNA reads TGCAGTGCTAGGCTGGCGGGGCTAGCCAAAAACATTCAGTACTTC.

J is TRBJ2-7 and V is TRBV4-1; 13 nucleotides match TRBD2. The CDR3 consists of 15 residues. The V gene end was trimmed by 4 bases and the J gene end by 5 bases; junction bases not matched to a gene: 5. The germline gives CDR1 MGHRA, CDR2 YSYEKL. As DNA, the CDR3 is TGCGCCAGCAGCCCACTAGCGGGAGGGCCTAACGAGCAGTACTTC. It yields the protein CASSPLAGGPNEQYF.

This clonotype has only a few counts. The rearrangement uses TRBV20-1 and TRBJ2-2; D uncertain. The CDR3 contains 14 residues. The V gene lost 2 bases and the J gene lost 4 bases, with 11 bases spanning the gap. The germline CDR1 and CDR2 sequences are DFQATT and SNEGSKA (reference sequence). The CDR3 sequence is CSARKVSPTGELFF. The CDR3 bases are TGCAGTGCTAGAAAAGTTAGTCCCACCGGGGAGCTGTTTTTT.

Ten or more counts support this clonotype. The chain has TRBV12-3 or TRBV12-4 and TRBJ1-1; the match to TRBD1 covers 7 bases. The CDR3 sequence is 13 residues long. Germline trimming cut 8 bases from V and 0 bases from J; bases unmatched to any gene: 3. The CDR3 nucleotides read TGTGCCAGCGAGGGACAGTTGAACACTGAAGCTTTCTTT. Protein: CASEGQLNTEAFF.

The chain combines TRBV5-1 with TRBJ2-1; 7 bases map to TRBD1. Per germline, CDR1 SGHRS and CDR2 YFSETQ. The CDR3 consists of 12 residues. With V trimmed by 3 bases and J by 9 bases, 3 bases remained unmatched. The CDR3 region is CASSSTGPEQFF. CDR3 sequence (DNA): TGCGCCAGCAGCTCGACAGGGCCTGAGCAGTTCTTC.

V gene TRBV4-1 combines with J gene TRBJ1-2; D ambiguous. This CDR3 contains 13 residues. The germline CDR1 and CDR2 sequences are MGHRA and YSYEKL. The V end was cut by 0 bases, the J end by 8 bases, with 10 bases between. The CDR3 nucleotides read TGCGCCAGCAGCCAAGATCGGGGATTCGGCTACACCTTC. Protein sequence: CASSQDRGFGYTF.

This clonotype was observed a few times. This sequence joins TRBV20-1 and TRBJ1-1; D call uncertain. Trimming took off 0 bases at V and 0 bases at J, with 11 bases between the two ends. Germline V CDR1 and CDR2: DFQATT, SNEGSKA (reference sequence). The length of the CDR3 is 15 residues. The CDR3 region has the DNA TGCAGTGCTAGAGATCAGATTGAAATGAACACTGAAGCTTTCTTT. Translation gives CSARDQIEMNTEAFF.

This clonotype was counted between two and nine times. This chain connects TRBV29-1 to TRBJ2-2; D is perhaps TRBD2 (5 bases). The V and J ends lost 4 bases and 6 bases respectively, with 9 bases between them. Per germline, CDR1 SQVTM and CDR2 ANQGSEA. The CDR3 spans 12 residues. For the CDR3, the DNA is TGCAGCGTTGGAGGGCGGCCCGGGGAGCTGTTTTTT. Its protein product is CSVGGRPGELFF.

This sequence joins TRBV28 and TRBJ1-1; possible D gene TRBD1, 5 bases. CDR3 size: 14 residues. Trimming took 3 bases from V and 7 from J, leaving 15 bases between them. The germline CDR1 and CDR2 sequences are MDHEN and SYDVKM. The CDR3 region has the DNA TGTGCCAGCAGTTTGGGGGATGGAAGAGTTGAAGCTTTCTTT. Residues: CASSLGDGRVEAFF. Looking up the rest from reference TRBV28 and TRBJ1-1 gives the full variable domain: DVKVTQSSRYLVKRTGEKVFLECVQDMDHENMFWYRQDPGLGLRLIYFSYDVKMKEKGDIPEGYSVSREKKERFSLILESASTNQTSMYLCASSLGDGRVEAFFGQGTRLTVV.

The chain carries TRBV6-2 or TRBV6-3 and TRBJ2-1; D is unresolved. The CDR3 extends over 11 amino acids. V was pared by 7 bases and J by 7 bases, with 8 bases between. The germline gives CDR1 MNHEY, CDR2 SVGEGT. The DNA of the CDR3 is TGTGCCAGCATGGTCCGGAATGAGCAGTTCTTC. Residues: CASMVRNEQFF.